The sequence of this T cell receptor (beta chain) was determined in a study of molecular identifiers for immune sequencing clone quantification. A CD8+CD4-CCR7+CD45RA+ phenotype served as the sorting definition for naive CD8 T cells. This CDR3 region has 16 residues. The germline V gene encodes CDR1 SEHNR and CDR2 FQNEAQ (reference sequence). TCRdb passed the PCR reads through MiXCR, listing each CDR3 protein once. The sample lists some 320,000 distinct CDR3 sequences; 24% were seen once. Points on this clonotype: The junction differs from germline at one of its ends, possibly a read error.

Material for sequencing was naive CD8+ T cells from blood, with Jurkat cell RNA spiked in. Sample subset: FACS-sorted CD8+CD4-CCR7+CD45RA+ naive T cells. This TCR came from a human donor in good health. Some libraries in this study had Jurkat cell RNA spiked in. V usage is TRBV7-9 and J usage is TRBJ2-1; D not certain. The CDR3 is CASRFSPRAYYNEQFF. Here the CDR3 DNA reads TGTGCCAGCCGCTTCTCCCCGCGCGCGTACTACAATGAGCAGTTCTTC. Supplemented by reference TRBV7-9 and TRBJ2-1, the full variable domain reads DTGVSQNPRHKITKRGQNVTFRCDPISEHNRLYWYRQTLGQGPEFLTYFQNEAQLEKSRLLSDRFSAERPKGSFSTLEIQRTEQGDSAMYLCASRFSPRAYYNEQFFGPGTRLTVL.